This T cell receptor beta chain stems from a study of blood T cells in healthy people across ages. Details on this clonotype: Its antigen remains unidentified.

Through a sample-barcoded 5' primer and a J-beta primer mix, a second PCR was run for about 6 to 11 cycles. Tagging of each cDNA molecule was performed by a template-switch adaptor with 12 random nucleotides. Every individual sample yielded 2.5 million or more paired-end reads (each containing CDR3). In TCRdb, the 5' RACE reads were re-called with MiXCR into one record per CDR3 protein. The sample has 2 million or so distinct CDR3 sequences, less than 50% seen once; the top ten hold roughly 2.1%. Germline V CDR1 and CDR2: SNHLY, FYNNEI. Between the trimmed V and J ends, which lost 4 bases and 10 bases, there was a span of 8 bases. The CDR3 covers 11 residues. Study results and limitations: Donor CMV status, an unknown factor, possibly confounded changes in expanded clonotypes.

The rearrangement joins TRBV2 to TRBJ2-1, with D uncertain. The sequenced material came from blood. The clonotype comes from a woman in her forties in good health. CDR3: CASSADKEQFF. CDR3 coding DNA: TGTGCCAGCAGTGCGGATAAGGAGCAGTTCTTC.